What follows are 16 T cell receptor beta chains derived from one specimen sequenced in a study of blood T cell repertoires in COVID-19. Some clones are missing from TCRdb's copy, which holds only in-frame ones; the method was immunoSEQ multiplex PCR. The table shows about 210,000 clones, with more than 70% occurring only once. The specimen was peripheral blood. All receptors derive from a man between 50 and 59 years old with active or convalescent COVID-19.

The chain has TRBV28 and TRBJ2-1; maybe TRBD2 (5 bases). The germline V and J ends were trimmed by 7 bases and 4 bases, with 14 bases remaining between them. The CDR3 contains 14 residues. The germline CDR1 and CDR2 sequences are MDHEN and SYDVKM. The CDR3 region has the DNA TGTGCCAGCATTTCCAGCGGAGTTTACAATGAGCAGTTCTTC. Amino acid sequence: CASISSGVYNEQFF.

V and J are TRBV4-1 and TRBJ1-1; TRBD1 matches at 8 bases. V lost 1 base and J lost 6; bases outside the gene matches: 7. In germline, CDR1 is MGHRA, CDR2 YSYEKL. CDR3 length: 15 residues. DNA of the CDR3: TGCGCCAGCAGCCAAGGGGGACAGGAGAGGTCTGAAGCTTTCTTT. It codes for CASSQGGQERSEAFF.

The V gene is TRBV27, the J gene TRBJ1-1; TRBD1 aligns across 7 bases. The V gene end was trimmed by 10 bases and the J gene end by 0 bases; junction bases not matched to a gene: 8. From germline, CDR1 is MNHEY and CDR2 SMNVEV (reference sequence). The CDR3 has 14 amino acids. DNA for the CDR3: TGTGCCACCCGGGCCCAGGGGGTGAACACTGAAGCTTTCTTT. This encodes CATRAQGVNTEAFF.

The chain employs TRBV5-6 and TRBJ1-2; D may be TRBD1 (6 bases). The germline CDR1 and CDR2 sequences are SGHDT and YYEEEE. The CDR3 has 11 residues. Trimming removed 5 bases at V and 8 bases at J, with 10 bases between. CDR3 nucleotide sequence: TGTGCCAGCAGGGCTACAGGGGGCTACACCTTC. Amino acid sequence: CASRATGGYTF.

The chain uses TRBV6-6 and TRBJ1-2; TRBD1 agrees at 10 bases. The CDR3 covers 16 residues. The V gene end was trimmed by 6 bases and the J gene end by 3 bases; junction bases not matched to a gene: 10. Germline V CDR1 and CDR2: MNHNY, SVGAGI (reference sequence). In DNA, the CDR3 is TGTGCCAGCAGCCCCTCCGATGGACAGGGGGACTATGGCTACACCTTC. As protein: CASSPSDGQGDYGYTF.

The chain couples TRBV4-3 to TRBJ1-6, with D unclear. The CDR3 is 18 residues long. CDR1 LGHNA and CDR2 YSLEER come from the germline V gene. V lost 1 base and J 0 bases, leaving 13 bases between the germline ends. The CDR3 loop reads CASSQVQALSSYNSPLHF. The DNA for the CDR3 is TGCGCCAGCAGCCAAGTGCAGGCCCTGAGCTCCTATAATTCACCCCTCCACTTT.

This clone has more than one count but fewer than ten. The chain links TRBV6-2 or TRBV6-3 to TRBJ1-5; weak D call: TRBD1 (6 bases). V gave up 4 bases and J gave up 0 bases, with 10 bases separating them. The germline V gene has CDR1 MNHEY and CDR2 SVGEGT. The CDR3 length is 15 residues. Here the CDR3 reads CASSSQGNSNQPQHF. DNA for the CDR3: TGTGCCAGCAGTTCCCAGGGGAATAGCAATCAGCCCCAGCATTTT.

The J gene is TRBJ2-2, the V gene TRBV2, with D perhaps TRBD1 (5 bases). Germline V CDR1 and CDR2: SNHLY, FYNNEI. CDR3 length: 17 amino acids. The V and J ends lost 7 bases and 5 bases respectively, with 23 bases between them. CDR3 protein: CASTNLFGAERTGELFF. The CDR3 nucleotides read TGTGCCAGCACCAATCTTTTTGGGGCCGAGAGGACCGGGGAGCTGTTTTTT.

The chain has TRBV6-1 and TRBJ2-7; a weak D match, TRBD2 (6 bases). Per the germline V gene, CDR1 is MNHNS and CDR2 is SASEGT. This CDR3 contains 15 residues. The germline V and J ends were trimmed by 2 bases and 0 bases, with 11 bases remaining between them. For the CDR3, the DNA is TGTGCCAGCAGTGAACTCACGGGGGACTCCTACGAGCAGTACTTC. Protein sequence: CASSELTGDSYEQYF.

The chain couples TRBV6-5 to TRBJ1-6; 7 positions match TRBD1. Trimming took 0 bases from V and 8 from J; bases not matched to a gene: 7. Germline assignment: CDR1 MNHEY and CDR2 SVGAGI. This CDR3 comprises 16 residues. The CDR3 here is CASSYSGGQMYSPLHF. CDR3 sequence (DNA): TGTGCCAGCAGTTACTCGGGGGGACAGATGTATTCACCCCTCCACTTT.

The chain combines TRBV2 with TRBJ1-1, with 7 bases lining up with TRBD1. CDR3 length: 15 amino acids. The germline V gene has CDR1 SNHLY and CDR2 FYNNEI. The V and J ends lost 4 bases and 0 bases, in that order; junction bases with no gene match: 5. In nucleotides, the CDR3 is TGTGCCAGCAGTGTAGAGACAGGGCTGAACACTGAAGCTTTCTTT. Translating it yields CASSVETGLNTEAFF. Looking up the rest from reference TRBV2 and TRBJ1-1 gives the full variable domain: EPEVTQTPSHQVTQMGQEVILRCVPISNHLYFYWYRQILGQKVEFLVSFYNNEISEKSEIFDDQFSVERPDGSNFTLKIRSTKLEDSAMYFCASSVETGLNTEAFFGQGTRLTVV.

The chain combines TRBV25-1 with TRBJ1-1; TRBD1 matches at 8 bases. Trimming removed 5 bases from V and 7 bases from J; junction bases left unmatched: 9. Per the germline V gene, CDR1 is MGHDK and CDR2 is SYGVNS. This CDR3 spans 14 amino acids. The CDR3 region has the DNA TGTGCCAGCAGTCCAGGGGGCGATTTGGGTGAAGCTTTCTTT. This translates into CASSPGGDLGEAFF.

The chain combines TRBV19 with TRBJ2-3; the D gene is possibly TRBD2 (6 bases). V lost 8 bases and J lost 5, with 14 bases in between. The CDR3 is 13 residues long. Germline loops: CDR1 LNHDA, CDR2 SQIVND (reference sequence). DNA for the CDR3: TGTGCCAGTCGACTAGTAGGGCAAGATACGCAGTATTTT. This sequence encodes CASRLVGQDTQYF. Variable domain in full (rest from reference TRBV19 and TRBJ2-3): DGGITQSPKYLFRKEGQNVTLSCEQNLNHDAMYWYRQDPGQGLRLIYYSQIVNDFQKGDIAEGYSVSREKKESFPLTVTSAQKNPTAFYLCASRLVGQDTQYFGPGTRLTVL.

The chain carries TRBV7-2 and TRBJ2-7, with D uncertain. Trimming left V 3 bases short and J 3 bases short, with 9 bases between. The CDR3 runs to 13 residues. CDR1 SGHTA and CDR2 FQGNSA come from the germline V gene. Here the CDR3 DNA reads TGTGCCAGCAGCTTGGCCCGCTTCTACGAGCAGTACTTC. It yields the protein CASSLARFYEQYF. The full variable domain, rest sourced from reference TRBV7-2 and TRBJ2-7, is GAGVSQSPSNKVTEKGKDVELRCDPISGHTALYWYRQSLGQGLEFLIYFQGNSAPDKSGLPSDRFSAERTGGSVSTLTIQRTQQEDSAVYLCASSLARFYEQYFGPGTRLTVT.

Worth noting for this clone: A junction end diverges from the germline sequence, so it may reflect a read error. The chain combines TRBV12-3 or TRBV12-4 with TRBJ2-7; TRBD1 matches at 8 bases. This CDR3 is 13 amino acids long. The CDR3 sequence: CASSLGGRRGPNF. The DNA of the CDR3 is TGTGCCAGCAGTTTAGGAGGGCGCAGGGGGCCAAACTTC.

This sequence joins TRBV14 and TRBJ1-4; 7 bases align to TRBD1. CDR3 length: 15 amino acids. Germline assignment: CDR1 SGHDN and CDR2 FVKESK. Trimming took 4 bases from V and 6 from J; bases not matched to a gene: 8. This chain's CDR3 is CASSPKRGRDEKLFF. CDR3 nucleotides: TGTGCCAGCAGCCCGAAAAGGGGGCGGGATGAAAAACTGTTTTTT.